Included here is one T cell receptor (beta chain) sequence, with context. Repertoires were generated with immunoSEQ multiplex PCR, while TCRdb's copy carries only in-frame clones and drops some. Among around 2.3 million clones listed, almost 96% were seen once. The data derive from a study of shared clonotypes between healthy human individuals. All the donors were Caucasian adults who lived in Nashville, Tennessee. The CDR3 is made up of 14 amino acids. Germline V gene data show CDR1 as SNHLY and CDR2 as FYNNEI. Trimming cost V 4 bases and J 6 bases; bases outside gene matches: 6. Sequencing input: naive CD4+ T cells sorted from blood. Subset denoted: CD45RA+ positively selected. The rearrangement links TRBV2 to TRBJ2-7; 10 nucleotides align to TRBD1. This TCR was sampled from a man aged 18 to 29 in good health. Here the CDR3 reads CASSGQGAGSEQYF. In DNA form, the CDR3 reads TGTGCCAGCAGTGGACAGGGGGCTGGTTCCGAGCAGTACTTC. Combining the CDR3 with reference TRBV2 and TRBJ2-7 gives the whole variable domain EPEVTQTPSHQVTQMGQEVILRCVPISNHLYFYWYRQILGQKVEFLVSFYNNEISEKSEIFDDQFSVERPDGSNFTLKIRSTKLEDSAMYFCASSGQGAGSEQYFGPGTRLTVT.